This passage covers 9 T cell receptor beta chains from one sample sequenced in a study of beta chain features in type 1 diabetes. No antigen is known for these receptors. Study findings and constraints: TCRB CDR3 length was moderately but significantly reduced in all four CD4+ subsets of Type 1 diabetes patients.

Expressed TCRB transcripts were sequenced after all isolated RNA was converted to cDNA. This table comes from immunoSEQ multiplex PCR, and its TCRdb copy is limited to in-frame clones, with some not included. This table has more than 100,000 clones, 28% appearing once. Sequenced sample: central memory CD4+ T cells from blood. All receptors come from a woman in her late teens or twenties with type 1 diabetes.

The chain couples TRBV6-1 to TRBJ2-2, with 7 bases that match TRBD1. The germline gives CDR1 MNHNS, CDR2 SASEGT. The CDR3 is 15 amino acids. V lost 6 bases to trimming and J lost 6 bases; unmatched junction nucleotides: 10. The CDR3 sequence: CASREGWTGAGELFF. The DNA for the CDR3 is TGTGCCAGCAGAGAGGGTTGGACAGGTGCCGGGGAGCTGTTTTTT.

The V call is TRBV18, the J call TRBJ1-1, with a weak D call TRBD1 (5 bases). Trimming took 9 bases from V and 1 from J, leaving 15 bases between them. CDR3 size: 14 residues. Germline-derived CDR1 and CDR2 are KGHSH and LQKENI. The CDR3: CASLTSRENTEAFF. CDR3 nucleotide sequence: TGTGCCAGTCTCACCTCCAGGGAGAACACTGAAGCTTTCTTT.

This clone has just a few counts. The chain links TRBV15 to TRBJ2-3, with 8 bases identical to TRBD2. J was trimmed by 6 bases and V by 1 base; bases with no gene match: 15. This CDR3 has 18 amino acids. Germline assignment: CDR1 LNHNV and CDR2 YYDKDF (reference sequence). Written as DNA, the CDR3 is TGTGCCACCAGCAGAGCTCCGGGACTAGGCCCCCCTCGGGATACGCAGTATTTT. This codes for CATSRAPGLGPPRDTQYF.

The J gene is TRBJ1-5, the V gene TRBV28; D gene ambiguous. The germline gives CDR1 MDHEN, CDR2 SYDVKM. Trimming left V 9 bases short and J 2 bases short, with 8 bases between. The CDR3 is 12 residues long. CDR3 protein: CASPSGNQPQHF. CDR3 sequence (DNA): TGTGCCAGTCCATCGGGCAATCAGCCCCAGCATTTT.

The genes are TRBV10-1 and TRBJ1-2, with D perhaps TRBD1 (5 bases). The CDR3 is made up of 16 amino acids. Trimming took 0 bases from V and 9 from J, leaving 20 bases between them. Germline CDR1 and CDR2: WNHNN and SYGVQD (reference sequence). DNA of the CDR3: TGCGCCAGCAGTGAGTCCAGAGAGGCAGGGAAGGGCAGCTACACCTTC. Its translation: CASSESREAGKGSYTF.

The CDR3: CASSDLAGQGLKEQFF. The CDR3 DNA sequence: TGTGCCAGCTCCGACCTAGCGGGACAGGGGCTAAAGGAGCAGTTCTTC. The chain carries TRBV19 and TRBJ2-1, with a possible D match to TRBD1 (10 bases). The germline V and J ends were trimmed by 9 bases and 10 bases, with 28 bases remaining between them. This CDR3 has 16 amino acids. Per germline, CDR1 LNHDA and CDR2 SQIVND (reference sequence).

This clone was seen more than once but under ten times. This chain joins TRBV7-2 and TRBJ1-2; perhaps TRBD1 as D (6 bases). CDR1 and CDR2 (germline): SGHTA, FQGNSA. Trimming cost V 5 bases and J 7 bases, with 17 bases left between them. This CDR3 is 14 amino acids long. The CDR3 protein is CASSLAGGTSGYTF. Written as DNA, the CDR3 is TGTGCCAGCAGCCTCGCCGGGGGGACATCTGGCTACACCTTC.

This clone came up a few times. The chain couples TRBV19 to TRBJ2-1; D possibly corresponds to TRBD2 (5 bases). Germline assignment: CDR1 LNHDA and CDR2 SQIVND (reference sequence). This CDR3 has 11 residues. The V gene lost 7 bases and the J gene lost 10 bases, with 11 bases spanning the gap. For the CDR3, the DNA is TGTGCCAGTATTCAGGAGGCGGAGCAGTTCTTC. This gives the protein CASIQEAEQFF.

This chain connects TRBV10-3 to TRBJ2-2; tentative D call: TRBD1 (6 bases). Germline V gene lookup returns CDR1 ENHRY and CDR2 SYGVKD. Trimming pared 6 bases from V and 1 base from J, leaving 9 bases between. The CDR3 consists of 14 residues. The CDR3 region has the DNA TGTGCCATCAGACAGGGCGGGAACACCGGGGAGCTGTTTTTT. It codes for CAIRQGGNTGELFF.